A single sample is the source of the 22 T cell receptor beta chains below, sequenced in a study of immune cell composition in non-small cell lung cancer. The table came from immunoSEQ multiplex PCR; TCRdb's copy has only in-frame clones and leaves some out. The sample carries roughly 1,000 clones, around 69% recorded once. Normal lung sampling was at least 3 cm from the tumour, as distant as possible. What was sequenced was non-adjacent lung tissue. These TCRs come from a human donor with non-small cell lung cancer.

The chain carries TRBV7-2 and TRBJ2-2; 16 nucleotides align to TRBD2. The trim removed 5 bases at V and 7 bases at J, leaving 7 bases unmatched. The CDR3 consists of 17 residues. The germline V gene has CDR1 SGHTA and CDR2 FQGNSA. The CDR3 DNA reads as TGTGCCAGCAGCCCGGGACTAGCGGGAGGGCCCGGCGGGGAGCTGTTTTTT. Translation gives CASSPGLAGGPGGELFF.

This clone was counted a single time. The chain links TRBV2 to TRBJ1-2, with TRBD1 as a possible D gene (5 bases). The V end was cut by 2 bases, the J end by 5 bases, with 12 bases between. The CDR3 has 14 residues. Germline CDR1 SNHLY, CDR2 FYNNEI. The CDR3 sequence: CASSERTDTYGYTF. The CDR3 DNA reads TGTGCCAGCAGTGAAAGGACGGACACTTATGGCTACACCTTC.

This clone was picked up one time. The CDR3 DNA follows: TGTGCCAGCAGCGCCGCCGGGACAGGGGGCAGGTACGAGCAGTACTTC. Residues: CASSAAGTGGRYEQYF. The V call is TRBV11-1, the J call TRBJ2-7; 12 nucleotides match TRBD1. J was trimmed by 4 bases and V by 5 bases; bases with no gene match: 9. The CDR3 has 16 residues. Germline loops: CDR1 SGHAT, CDR2 FQDESV (reference sequence).

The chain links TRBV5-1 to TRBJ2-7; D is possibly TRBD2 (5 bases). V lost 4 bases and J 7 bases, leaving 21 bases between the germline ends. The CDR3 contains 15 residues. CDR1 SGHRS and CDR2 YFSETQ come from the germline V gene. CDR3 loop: CASSVEGTRVGEQYF. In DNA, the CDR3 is TGCGCCAGCAGCGTAGAGGGTACGCGGGTGGGGGAGCAGTACTTC.

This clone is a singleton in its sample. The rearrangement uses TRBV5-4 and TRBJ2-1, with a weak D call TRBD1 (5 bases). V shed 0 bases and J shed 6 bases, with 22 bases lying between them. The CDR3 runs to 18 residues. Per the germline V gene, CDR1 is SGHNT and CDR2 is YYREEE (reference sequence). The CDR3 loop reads CASSLELYSGLTTNEQFF. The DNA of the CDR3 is TGTGCCAGCAGCTTGGAACTTTATTCAGGGCTTACTACCAATGAGCAGTTCTTC. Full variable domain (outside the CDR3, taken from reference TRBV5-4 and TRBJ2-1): ETGVTQSPTHLIKTRGQQVTLRCSSQSGHNTVSWYQQALGQGPQFIFQYYREEENGRGNFPPRFSGLQFPNYSSELNVNALELDDSALYLCASSLELYSGLTTNEQFFGPGTRLTVL.

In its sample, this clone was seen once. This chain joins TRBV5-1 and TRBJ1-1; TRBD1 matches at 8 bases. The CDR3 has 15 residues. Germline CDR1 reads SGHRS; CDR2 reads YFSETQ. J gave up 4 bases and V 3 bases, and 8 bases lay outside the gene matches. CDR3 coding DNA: TGCGCCAGCAGCTCCCGGACAGGGTCGGGCACTGAAGCTTTCTTT. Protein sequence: CASSSRTGSGTEAFF.

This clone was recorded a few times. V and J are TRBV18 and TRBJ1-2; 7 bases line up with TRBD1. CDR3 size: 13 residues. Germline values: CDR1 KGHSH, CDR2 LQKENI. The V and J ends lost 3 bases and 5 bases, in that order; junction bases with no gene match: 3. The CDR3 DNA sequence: TGTGCCAGCTCACCCGCGACAGGGTATGGCTACACCTTC. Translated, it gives CASSPATGYGYTF.

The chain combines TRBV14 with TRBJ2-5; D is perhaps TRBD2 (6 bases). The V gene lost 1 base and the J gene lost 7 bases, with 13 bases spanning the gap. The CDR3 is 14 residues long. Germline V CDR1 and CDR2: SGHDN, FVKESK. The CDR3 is CASSQAGAEGTQYF. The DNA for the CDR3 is TGTGCCAGCAGCCAAGCGGGAGCTGAGGGGACCCAGTACTTC.

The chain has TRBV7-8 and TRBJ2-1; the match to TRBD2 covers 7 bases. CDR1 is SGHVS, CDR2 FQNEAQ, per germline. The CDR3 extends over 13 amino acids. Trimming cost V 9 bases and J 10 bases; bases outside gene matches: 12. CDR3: CASRLAGSREQFF. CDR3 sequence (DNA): TGTGCCAGTCGATTAGCGGGCTCAAGGGAGCAGTTCTTC. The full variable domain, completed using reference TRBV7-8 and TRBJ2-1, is GAGVSQSPRYKVAKRGQDVALRCDPISGHVSLFWYQQALGQGPEFLTYFQNEAQLDKSGLPSDRFFAERPEGSVSTLKIQRTQQEDSAVYLCASRLAGSREQFFGPGTRLTVL.

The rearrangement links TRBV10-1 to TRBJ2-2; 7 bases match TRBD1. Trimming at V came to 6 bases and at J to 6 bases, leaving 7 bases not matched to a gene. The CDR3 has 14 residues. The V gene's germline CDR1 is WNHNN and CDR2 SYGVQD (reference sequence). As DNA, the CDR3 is TGCGCCAGCAGCCGGACAGGAGGTGCCGGGGAGCTGTTTTTT. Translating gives CASSRTGGAGELFF.

The DNA for the CDR3 is TGTGCCTGGAGCCGAAGAGGGGACATTAACGAGCAGTACTTC. The encoded protein is CAWSRRGDINEQYF. The gene calls are TRBV30 and TRBJ2-7, with D maybe TRBD1 (6 bases). CDR3 length: 14 residues. Per germline, CDR1 GTSNPN and CDR2 SVGIG (reference sequence). V was shortened by 3 bases and J by 5 bases, with 17 bases between the two germline ends.

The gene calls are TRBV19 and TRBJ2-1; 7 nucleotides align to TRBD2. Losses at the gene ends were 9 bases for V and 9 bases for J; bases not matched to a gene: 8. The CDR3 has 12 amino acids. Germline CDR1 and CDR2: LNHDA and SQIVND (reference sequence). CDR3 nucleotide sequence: TGTGCCAGCAGGCCGGGGGGTGGTGAGCAGTTCTTC. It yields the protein CASRPGGGEQFF. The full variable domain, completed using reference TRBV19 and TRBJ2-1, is DGGITQSPKYLFRKEGQNVTLSCEQNLNHDAMYWYRQDPGQGLRLIYYSQIVNDFQKGDIAEGYSVSREKKESFPLTVTSAQKNPTAFYLCASRPGGGEQFFGPGTRLTVL.

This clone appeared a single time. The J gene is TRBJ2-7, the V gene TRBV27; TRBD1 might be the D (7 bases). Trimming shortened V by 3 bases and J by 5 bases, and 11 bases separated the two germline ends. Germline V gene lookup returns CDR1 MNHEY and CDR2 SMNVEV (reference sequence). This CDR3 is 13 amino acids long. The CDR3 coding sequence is TGTGCCAGCAGTTTCGTCAGGGGGGACGAGCAGTACTTC. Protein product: CASSFVRGDEQYF.

CDR3 nucleotide sequence: TGTGCCAGCAGCTTAGTCGACACCGGGGAGCTGTTTTTT. This codes for CASSLVDTGELFF. This rearrangement joins TRBV7-8 to TRBJ2-2; D gene ambiguous. The CDR3 runs 13 residues. V was clipped by 1 base and J by 3 bases, with 3 bases between them. The germline gives CDR1 SGHVS, CDR2 FQNEAQ.

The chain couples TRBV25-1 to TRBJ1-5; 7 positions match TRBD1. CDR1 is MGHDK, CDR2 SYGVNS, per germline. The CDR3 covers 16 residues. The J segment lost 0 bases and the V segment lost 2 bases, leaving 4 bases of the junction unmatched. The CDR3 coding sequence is TGTGCCAGCAGTGAAGGGACAGACTATAGCAATCAGCCCCAGCATTTT. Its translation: CASSEGTDYSNQPQHF.

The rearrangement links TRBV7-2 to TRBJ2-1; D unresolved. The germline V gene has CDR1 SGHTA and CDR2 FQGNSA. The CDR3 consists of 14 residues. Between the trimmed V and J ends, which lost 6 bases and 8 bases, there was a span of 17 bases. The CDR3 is CASRERPLNDEQFF. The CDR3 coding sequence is TGTGCCAGCAGAGAGCGTCCCCTAAATGATGAGCAGTTCTTC.

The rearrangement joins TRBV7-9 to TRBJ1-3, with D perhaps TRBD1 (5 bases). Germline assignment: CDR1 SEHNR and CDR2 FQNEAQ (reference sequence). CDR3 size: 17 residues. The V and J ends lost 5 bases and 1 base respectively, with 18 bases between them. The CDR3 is CASSSDRSYGSGNTIYF. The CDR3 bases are TGTGCCAGCAGCAGTGACAGATCGTATGGATCTGGAAACACCATATATTTT.

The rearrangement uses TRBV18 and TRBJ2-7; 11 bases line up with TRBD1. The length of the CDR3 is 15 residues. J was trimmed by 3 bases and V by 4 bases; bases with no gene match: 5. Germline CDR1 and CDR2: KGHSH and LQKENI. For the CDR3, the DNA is TGTGCCAGCTCACAAGCCGGGACAGGGGGCTACGAGCAGTACTTC. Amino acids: CASSQAGTGGYEQYF.

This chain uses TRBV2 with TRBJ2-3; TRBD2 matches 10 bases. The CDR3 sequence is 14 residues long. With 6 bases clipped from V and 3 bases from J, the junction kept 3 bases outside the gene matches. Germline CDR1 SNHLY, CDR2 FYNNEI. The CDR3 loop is CASRGLARTDTQYF. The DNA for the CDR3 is TGTGCCAGCAGGGGACTAGCGAGGACAGATACGCAGTATTTT. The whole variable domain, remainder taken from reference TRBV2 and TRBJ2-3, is EPEVTQTPSHQVTQMGQEVILRCVPISNHLYFYWYRQILGQKVEFLVSFYNNEISEKSEIFDDQFSVERPDGSNFTLKIRSTKLEDSAMYFCASRGLARTDTQYFGPGTRLTVL.

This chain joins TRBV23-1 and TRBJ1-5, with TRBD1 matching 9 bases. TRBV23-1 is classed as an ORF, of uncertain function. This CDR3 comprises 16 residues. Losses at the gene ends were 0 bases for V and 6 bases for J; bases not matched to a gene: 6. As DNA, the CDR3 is TGCGCCAGCAGTCAATCCCGGGACAGGGATACTCAGCCCCAGCATTTT. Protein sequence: CASSQSRDRDTQPQHF.

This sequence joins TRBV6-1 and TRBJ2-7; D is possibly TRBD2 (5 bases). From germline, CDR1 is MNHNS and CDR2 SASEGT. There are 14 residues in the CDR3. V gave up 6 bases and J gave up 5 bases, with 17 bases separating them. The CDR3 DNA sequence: TGTGCCAGCAGGGTTTTGAGCGGCGCTAACGAGCAGTACTTC. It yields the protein CASRVLSGANEQYF.

The CDR3 sequence: CASRSTGEAYEQYF. CDR3 DNA: TGTGCCAGCAGGTCGACAGGGGAGGCCTACGAGCAGTACTTC. V and J are TRBV2 and TRBJ2-7, with 8 bases lining up with TRBD1. CDR1 and CDR2 (germline): SNHLY, FYNNEI. The CDR3 runs 14 residues. V trimming: 6 bases; J trimming: 2 bases; junction bases outside the gene matches: 6. Using reference TRBV2 and TRBJ2-7 for the parts outside the CDR3, the full variable domain is EPEVTQTPSHQVTQMGQEVILRCVPISNHLYFYWYRQILGQKVEFLVSFYNNEISEKSEIFDDQFSVERPDGSNFTLKIRSTKLEDSAMYFCASRSTGEAYEQYFGPGTRLTVT.